The T cell receptor beta chain under discussion was sequenced for a study of blood T cell repertoires in COVID-19. Across the study: The United States, Italy and Spain were the sources of the acute and convalescent COVID-19 samples.

Assay used: immunoSEQ multiplex PCR; TCRdb lists only in-frame clones, some missing. The sample shows more than 120,000 clones, 75% to 90% of them seen only once. Deletions cut 0 bases from V and 3 bases from J, with 6 bases between. CDR3 length: 13 residues. Germline V CDR1 and CDR2: LNHNV, YYDKDF (reference sequence). The sequenced sample consisted of peripheral blood. The chain combines TRBV15 with TRBJ2-7, with D perhaps matching TRBD2 (5 bases). The receptor was derived from a human donor in a cohort sampled during active COVID-19. CDR3 bases: TGTGCCACCAGCAGAGAAGGAGGCTACGAGCAGTACTTC. It is translated as CATSREGGYEQYF.